The 23 T cell receptor beta chains below were found in one sample sequenced in a study of T cells in Graves' hyperthyroidism and ophthalmopathy. TCR beta CDR3 regions were amplified from RNA. HTBI primers were the set used in a first-round RT-PCR of the TCR CDR3. TCRdb redid the calling of the multiplex PCR reads with MiXCR, one entry per CDR3 protein. In the table there are about 590,000 distinct CDR3 sequences, around 14% of which are singletons. Sequenced sample: blood. All receptors come from a woman younger than 35 with Graves' ophthalmopathy.

This clonotype was picked up a small number of times. The CDR3 DNA sequence: TGTGCCAGCAGCCTCGGGACATCTGAAGCTTTCTTT. The encoded protein is CASSLGTSEAFF. V gene TRBV11-2 combines with J gene TRBJ1-1; D possibly corresponds to TRBD1 (6 bases). The CDR3 runs 12 residues. Between the trimmed V and J ends, which lost 5 bases and 6 bases, there was a span of 10 bases. Germline CDR1 is SGHAT and CDR2 is FQNNGV.

This clonotype was observed at least ten times. The CDR3 DNA reads TGTGCCAGCAGCCCACGATCTCCGGGAGGGACTATAGGAGAGACCCAGTACTTC. This translates into CASSPRSPGGTIGETQYF. V usage is TRBV11-2 and J usage is TRBJ2-5; TRBD2 matches at 8 bases. Germline V lookup: CDR1 SGHAT, CDR2 FQNNGV. V lost 5 bases, J lost 4 bases, and 18 bases stayed unmatched. CDR3 length: 18 amino acids. Combining the CDR3 with reference TRBV11-2 and TRBJ2-5 gives the whole variable domain EAGVAQSPRYKIIEKRQSVAFWCNPISGHATLYWYQQILGQGPKLLIQFQNNGVVDDSQLPKDRFSAERLKGVDSTLKIQPAKLEDSAVYLCASSPRSPGGTIGETQYFGPGTRLLVL.

This clonotype was detected only a few times. The chain has TRBV6-1 and TRBJ1-2; a possible D gene is TRBD1 (5 bases). CDR3 size: 17 residues. Germline V gene sequence: CDR1 MNHNS, CDR2 SASEGT. V shed 8 bases and J shed 1 base, with 23 bases lying between them. The CDR3 DNA is TGTGCCAGCGCAACCGGGACGAGCGACGCCAATAACTATGGCTACACCTTC. This sequence encodes CASATGTSDANNYGYTF.

The V call is TRBV2, the J call TRBJ1-1, with TRBD1 identical over 7 bases. The CDR3 runs to 16 residues. The germline gives CDR1 SNHLY, CDR2 FYNNEI. With V trimmed by 7 bases and J by 1 base, 12 bases remained unmatched. The CDR3 protein is CASTPLATGRNTEAFF. DNA of the CDR3: TGTGCCAGCACCCCCTTAGCGACAGGGAGGAACACTGAAGCTTTCTTT.

There are many counts of this clonotype. This chain joins TRBV3-1 and TRBJ1-2; D perhaps matches TRBD1 (5 bases). CDR3 size: 12 residues. Germline CDR1 is LGHDT and CDR2 is YNNKEL (reference sequence). With 2 bases removed from V and 9 bases from J, the gap between germline ends came to 10 bases. This CDR3 is CASSQQGGSYTF. In DNA form, the CDR3 reads TGTGCCAGCAGCCAACAGGGAGGCAGCTACACCTTC.

In DNA form, the CDR3 reads TGTGCCAGCAGCCCACCCGGGGGGACAGTCGATAACTATGGCTACACCTTC. It is translated as CASSPPGGTVDNYGYTF. This sequence joins TRBV28 and TRBJ1-2; 7 bases match TRBD1. J was trimmed by 1 base and V by 6 bases; bases with no gene match: 14. This CDR3 is 17 amino acids long. In germline, CDR1 is MDHEN, CDR2 SYDVKM.

This clonotype occurred a few times. The chain is built from TRBV10-3 and TRBJ1-2; D uncertain. V lost 3 bases and J 0 bases, leaving 11 bases between the germline ends. The CDR3 length is 15 residues. CDR1 is ENHRY and CDR2 is SYGVKD in the germline V gene. The CDR3 spells CAISDLGVANYGYTF. The CDR3 region has the DNA TGTGCCATCAGTGATCTTGGGGTAGCTAACTATGGCTACACCTTC.

The chain combines TRBV20-1 with TRBJ2-7, with 11 bases that match TRBD1. CDR3 length: 14 residues. Looked up from germline, CDR1 is DFQATT and CDR2 is SNEGSKA (reference sequence). Losses at the gene ends were 6 bases for V and 2 bases for J; bases not matched to a gene: 6. The CDR3 DNA is TGCAGTGCCATAGGACAGGGGGCAACCTACGAGCAGTACTTC. Translation gives CSAIGQGATYEQYF.

This clonotype was detected only a few times. V gene TRBV10-3 combines with J gene TRBJ2-2, with TRBD2 matching over 11 bases. V was clipped by 10 bases and J by 4 bases; unmatched bases: 11. This CDR3 contains 16 residues. CDR1 ENHRY and CDR2 SYGVKD come from the germline V gene. The CDR3 DNA follows: TGTGCCACCGCCGGGACTAGCGGTTCGGCCACCGGGGAGCTGTTTTTT. This gives the protein CATAGTSGSATGELFF.

The chain is built from TRBV12-3 or TRBV12-4 and TRBJ2-3, with D perhaps TRBD2 (5 bases). V lost 6 bases to trimming and J lost 0 bases, with 16 bases between them. The CDR3 is 16 amino acids. The CDR3 protein is CASSTPAGWSTDTQYF. CDR3 bases: TGTGCCAGCAGCACTCCGGCGGGCTGGAGCACAGATACGCAGTATTTT.

This clonotype was observed a handful of times. A junction end diverges from the germline sequence, so it may reflect a read error. The V and J genes are TRBV20-1 and TRBJ2-1; D remains ambiguous. The germline V gene encodes CDR1 DFQATT and CDR2 SNEGSKA (reference sequence). The CDR3 covers 11 residues. The CDR3: CSARTHNEEYF. Written as DNA, the CDR3 is TGCAGTGCTAGAACCCATAATGAGGAGTACTTC.

This clonotype was seen a few times. The J gene is TRBJ2-7, the V gene TRBV24-1, with D tentatively TRBD1 or TRBD2 (5 bases each). The CDR3 is 17 amino acids. Germline CDR1 reads KGHDR; CDR2 reads SFDVKD. The germline V and J ends were trimmed by 2 bases and 2 bases, with 18 bases remaining between them. The CDR3: CATSDWRVWDGPYEQYF. As DNA, the CDR3 is TGTGCCACCAGTGATTGGCGAGTGTGGGACGGACCCTACGAGCAGTACTTC.

This clonotype was observed many times. The chain recombines TRBV20-1 with TRBJ2-5, with D uncertain. The germline V gene encodes CDR1 DFQATT and CDR2 SNEGSKA (reference sequence). The CDR3 loop spans 14 amino acids. V was clipped by 0 bases and J by 2 bases, with 10 bases between them. CDR3 region: CSARDWQDQETQYF. CDR3 bases: TGCAGTGCTAGAGATTGGCAGGATCAAGAGACCCAGTACTTC.

This clonotype appeared many times. V is TRBV11-2 and J is TRBJ2-1; no clear D. The CDR3 spans 12 residues. Germline V gene sequence: CDR1 SGHAT, CDR2 FQNNGV. Trimming pared 4 bases from V and 5 bases from J, leaving 6 bases between. The CDR3 spells CASSSGHNEQFF. DNA of the CDR3: TGTGCCAGCAGCTCTGGACACAATGAGCAGTTCTTC. Variable domain in full (rest from reference TRBV11-2 and TRBJ2-1): EAGVAQSPRYKIIEKRQSVAFWCNPISGHATLYWYQQILGQGPKLLIQFQNNGVVDDSQLPKDRFSAERLKGVDSTLKIQPAKLEDSAVYLCASSSGHNEQFFGPGTRLTVL.

This clonotype was observed at least ten times. J is TRBJ1-2 and V is TRBV12-3 or TRBV12-4; D uncertain. The germline V and J ends were trimmed by 2 bases and 5 bases, with 9 bases remaining between them. This CDR3 has 13 amino acids. CDR3 protein: CASSLLDGYGYTF. The DNA for the CDR3 is TGTGCCAGCAGTTTACTGGACGGATATGGCTACACCTTC.

This clonotype was detected many times. This chain links TRBV24-1 with TRBJ2-5; D perhaps matches TRBD1 (6 bases). The CDR3 consists of 18 residues. Trimming removed 7 bases from V and 4 bases from J, with 27 bases in between. Germline values: CDR1 KGHDR, CDR2 SFDVKD. CDR3 protein: CATSDKGTYLPSTETQYF. The CDR3 coding sequence is TGTGCCACCAGCGATAAGGGGACATACCTGCCATCCACAGAGACCCAGTACTTC.

The rearrangement joins TRBV20-1 to TRBJ2-7; perhaps TRBD1 as D (5 bases). The CDR3 length is 13 residues. The V end lost 6 bases, the J end lost 0 bases, and 12 bases lay between the germline ends. Germline V gene lookup returns CDR1 DFQATT and CDR2 SNEGSKA (reference sequence). The CDR3 DNA follows: TGCAGTGCCCCACAGGATCCCTCCTACGAGCAGTACTTC. This gives the protein CSAPQDPSYEQYF.

The chain links TRBV2 to TRBJ2-1, with 9 bases lining up with TRBD2. Germline lookup yields CDR1 SNHLY and CDR2 FYNNEI. The CDR3 contains 16 residues. The V gene end was trimmed by 2 bases and the J gene end by 7 bases; junction bases not matched to a gene: 9. CDR3 protein: CASSEYGREGSNEQFF. The CDR3 coding sequence is TGTGCCAGCAGTGAATATGGGCGGGAGGGGTCGAATGAGCAGTTCTTC.

A remark on this clonotype: Given a much more abundant clone one base away, this may be a read error. The chain joins TRBV20-1 to TRBJ1-6; TRBD1 aligns across 8 bases. The CDR3 totals 13 residues. Germline-derived CDR1 and CDR2 are DFQATT and SNEGSKA (reference sequence). CDR3 nucleotides: TGCAGTGCTGGAGACAGGGGAGATTCACCCCTCCACTTT. Amino acid sequence: CSAGDRGDSPLHF.

This clonotype occurred many times. J is TRBJ2-2 and V is TRBV12-3 or TRBV12-4, with D perhaps TRBD2 (6 bases). Between the trimmed V and J ends, which lost 3 bases and 4 bases, there was a span of 9 bases. The CDR3 runs to 14 residues. CDR3 DNA: TGTGCCAGCAGTTTGAGGGAGGCCACCGGGGAGCTGTTTTTT. Protein: CASSLREATGELFF.

V usage is TRBV19 and J usage is TRBJ2-3, with 7 nucleotides matching TRBD1. V lost 7 bases, J lost 0 bases, and 16 bases stayed unmatched. Germline loops: CDR1 LNHDA, CDR2 SQIVND (reference sequence). The CDR3 has 18 amino acids. This CDR3 is CASTDRVGGSTSTDTQYF. For the CDR3, the DNA is TGTGCCAGTACCGACAGGGTTGGCGGAAGTACAAGCACAGATACGCAGTATTTT.

The chain has TRBV20-1 and TRBJ1-2, with D tentatively TRBD1 (6 bases). The CDR3 length is 13 residues. V was cut by 4 bases and J by 7 bases, with 16 bases left in between. CDR1 is DFQATT and CDR2 is SNEGSKA in the germline V gene (reference sequence). Here the CDR3 reads CSAKTGGRVGYTF. The CDR3 DNA reads as TGCAGTGCTAAAACGGGGGGCCGGGTTGGCTACACCTTC.

This clonotype was observed many times. The rearrangement links TRBV20-1 to TRBJ1-2, with 11 bases identical to TRBD1. Germline CDR1 reads DFQATT; CDR2 reads SNEGSKA (reference sequence). The CDR3 sequence is 13 residues long. The CDR3 here is CRFGTGGSYGYTF. The CDR3 DNA follows: TGCAGATTCGGGACAGGGGGTTCCTATGGCTACACCTTC.